This T cell receptor beta chain was retrieved from a study of control samples from healthy donors and cancer patients. This CDR3 contains 11 residues. V was pared by 8 bases and J by 4 bases, with 9 bases between. CDR1 MNHEY and CDR2 SVGAGI come from the germline V gene. Assay used: immunoSEQ multiplex PCR; TCRdb lists only in-frame clones, some missing. The sample has over 80,000 clones, around four fifths seen once; the top ten hold approximately 19%. The TCR comes from a man in his thirties or forties in good health. The sequenced material came from blood. V is TRBV6-5 and J is TRBJ2-7; D may be TRBD1 or TRBD2 (5 bases each). The CDR3 protein is CASGTGYEQYF. CDR3 sequence (DNA): TGTGCCAGCGGGACGGGTTACGAGCAGTACTTC.